This TCR beta chain is drawn from a study of T cell responses to AZD1222 COVID-19 vaccine. Findings and limits, study-wide: Regions 160-218 and 743-854 dominated among vaccine-associated CD4 TCRs spanning spike. Clonal diversity was possibly underestimated; the donors were predominantly white British and more often female. Spike-specific TCR breadth and depth rose after two AZD1222 doses. At baseline, just a handful of AZD1222 recipients tested seropositive.

The CDR3 consists of 16 residues. Germline CDR1 and CDR2: LGHNA and YSLEER. Trimming removed 3 bases from V and 3 bases from J, with 17 bases in between. Notes on this clone: Its antigen remains unidentified.

TCRdb's copy holds only in-frame clones and misses some; the assay was immunoSEQ multiplex PCR. The table has approximately 160,000 clones, approximately 90% seen once; the top ten hold about 1.6%. The specimen comprised peripheral blood, sampled on day 0 of AZD1222 vaccination. This receptor was taken from an adult in good health. This sequence joins TRBV4-3 and TRBJ1-1, with D hard to call. CDR3 region: CASSQTLTYTDTEAFF. The CDR3 region has the DNA TGCGCCAGCAGCCAGACCCTGACATATACGGACACTGAAGCTTTCTTT.